The 19 T cell receptor beta chains reported below all come from one sample, sequenced in a study of T cells in Graves' hyperthyroidism and ophthalmopathy. Amplification of TCR beta CDR3 regions was performed using RNA transcripts as template. TCR CDR3 underwent first-round RT-PCR with the HTBI primer set. One entry per CDR3 protein results from TCRdb running MiXCR on the multiplex PCR reads. The sample lists over 350,000 distinct CDR3 sequences, around an eighth occurring once. Sequenced input: blood. These receptors all come from a middle-aged man with Graves' ophthalmopathy.

In its sample, this clonotype was seen many times. This chain links TRBV18 with TRBJ1-1; D is perhaps TRBD1 (6 bases). CDR1 and CDR2 from the germline V gene are KGHSH and LQKENI. Trimming stripped 6 bases from V and 4 bases from J, with 9 bases between. CDR3 length: 12 residues. The CDR3 coding sequence is TGTGCCAGCTCCCCAGGGGCCACTGAAGCTTTCTTT. This translates into CASSPGATEAFF.

This clonotype was seen only a few times. CDR3 amino acids: CASSVASTRGNEQFF. CDR3 nucleotide sequence: TGTGCCAGCAGCGTAGCTAGTACAAGGGGGAATGAGCAGTTCTTC. The chain uses TRBV9 and TRBJ2-1; tentative D call: TRBD1 (6 bases). Germline CDR1 SGDLS, CDR2 YYNGEE. The CDR3 length is 15 residues. The V gene lost 0 bases and the J gene lost 7 bases, with 14 bases spanning the gap.

This clonotype appeared many times. The chain carries TRBV12-3 or TRBV12-4 and TRBJ2-1, with 8 bases matching TRBD2. With 3 bases clipped from V and 0 bases from J, the junction kept 10 bases outside the gene matches. This CDR3 contains 18 residues. CDR3 loop: CASSFERSGTSSYNEQFF. CDR3 sequence (DNA): TGTGCCAGCAGTTTCGAGAGAAGCGGGACTAGCTCCTACAATGAGCAGTTCTTC.

This clonotype has a count of ten or more. CDR3 region: CSVVGRLYNEQFF. The CDR3 DNA sequence: TGCAGCGTTGTCGGGAGGCTTTACAATGAGCAGTTCTTC. This chain links TRBV29-1 with TRBJ2-1; 7 bases fit TRBD2. The CDR3 covers 13 residues. Germline loops: CDR1 SQVTM, CDR2 ANQGSEA. V gave up 4 bases and J gave up 4 bases; unmatched junction bases: 4.

This rearrangement joins TRBV6-1 to TRBJ2-7, with 14 bases aligning to TRBD2. The ends lost 6 bases at V and 6 bases at J; junction bases unmatched: 16. The germline V gene encodes CDR1 MNHNS and CDR2 SASEGT. The CDR3 is made up of 18 amino acids. Written as DNA, the CDR3 is TGTGCCAGCAGCCTCTCTACGCGACTAGCGGGAGGGTCGTCCGAGCAGTACTTC. This codes for CASSLSTRLAGGSSEQYF.

This clonotype was recorded a few times. The rearrangement joins TRBV9 to TRBJ2-7, with D uncertain. The CDR3 is 14 amino acids. Germline values: CDR1 SGDLS, CDR2 YYNGEE. The CDR3 bases are TGTGCTACGGGTGGCGGTGCTTTGTGGTACGAGCAGTACTTC. Residues: CATGGGALWYEQYF.

The V call is TRBV4-1, the J call TRBJ2-7; the D gene is possibly TRBD1 (5 bases). The CDR3 has 14 amino acids. V was shortened by 0 bases and J by 6 bases, with 12 bases between the two germline ends. Per the germline V gene, CDR1 is MGHRA and CDR2 is YSYEKL. The CDR3 DNA sequence: TGCGCCAGCAGCCAAGACCAGGGCCCATTCGAGCAGTACTTC. The encoded protein is CASSQDQGPFEQYF.

There are many counts of this clonotype. The chain links TRBV30 to TRBJ1-3, with D uncertain. Germline CDR1 reads GTSNPN; CDR2 reads SVGIG (reference sequence). Trimming stripped 3 bases from V and 0 bases from J, with 9 bases between. The CDR3 has 14 residues. The CDR3 sequence: CAWSLSSSGNTIYF. The CDR3 region has the DNA TGTGCCTGGAGCCTGTCTAGCTCTGGAAACACCATATATTTT.

This clonotype was recorded at least ten times. The gene calls are TRBV30 and TRBJ2-3; 8 bases are a match to TRBD2. The trim removed 4 bases at V and 4 bases at J, leaving 16 bases unmatched. This CDR3 has 17 residues. CDR1 GTSNPN and CDR2 SVGIG come from the germline V gene (reference sequence). In DNA, the CDR3 is TGTGCCTGGATAAAAGGGTTAACTAGCGGAGGGTCAGATACGCAGTATTTT. Its translation is CAWIKGLTSGGSDTQYF.

This clonotype was recorded at least ten times. The chain uses TRBV20-1 and TRBJ2-1; 12 nucleotides align to TRBD2. The trim removed 3 bases at V and 8 bases at J, leaving 17 bases unmatched. Germline lookup yields CDR1 DFQATT and CDR2 SNEGSKA (reference sequence). CDR3 length: 18 amino acids. The CDR3 sequence is CSARKVTSGRIIGDEQFF. The CDR3, as DNA: TGCAGTGCTAGGAAGGTTACTAGCGGGAGGATTATAGGGGATGAGCAGTTCTTC.

Many counts were recorded for this clonotype. The chain carries TRBV6-1 and TRBJ1-2; no reliable D call. CDR1 and CDR2 (germline): MNHNS, SASEGT. The CDR3 runs 14 residues. With 0 bases removed from V and 4 bases from J, the gap between germline ends came to 9 bases. The CDR3 is CASSEAGTFYGYTF. The CDR3 nucleotides read TGTGCCAGCAGTGAAGCCGGCACCTTCTATGGCTACACCTTC.

Many counts were recorded for this clonotype. One end of the junction varies from germline; a read error may be responsible. V usage is TRBV5-1 and J usage is TRBJ2-1, with 13 bases matching TRBD2. Germline lookup yields CDR1 SGHRS and CDR2 YFSETQ. The CDR3 covers 17 residues. The CDR3 nucleotides read TGCGCCAGCACCTTGGGGACTAGCGGGAAACAATACAATGAGCAGTTCTTC. It yields the protein CASTLGTSGKQYNEQFF.

The V call is TRBV29-1, the J call TRBJ1-5; no clear D gene. The CDR3 length is 13 residues. Germline V gives CDR1 SQVTM, CDR2 ANQGSEA. V was pared by 8 bases and J by 4 bases, with 15 bases between. CDR3 amino acids: CSTRAGLNQPQHF. The CDR3 nucleotides read TGCAGCACTAGGGCCGGATTAAATCAGCCCCAGCATTTT.

This clonotype was detected a few times. This chain joins TRBV5-1 and TRBJ1-4; D is ambiguous. The CDR3 runs to 14 residues. The V gene's germline CDR1 is SGHRS and CDR2 YFSETQ. Deletions cut 4 bases from V and 0 bases from J, with 7 bases between. CDR3 region: CASSADSTNEKLFF. CDR3 nucleotides: TGCGCCAGCAGCGCGGACTCAACTAATGAAAAACTGTTTTTT.

This clonotype was picked up a small number of times. A read error is possible here, since a much larger clone lies one base away. The chain uses TRBV9 and TRBJ2-5; D is unclear. In germline, CDR1 is SGDLS, CDR2 YYNGEE. The CDR3 has 14 residues. V was cut by 0 bases and J by 2 bases, with 8 bases left in between. CDR3 sequence: CASSVGAAQETQYF. The DNA for the CDR3 is TGTGCCAGCAGCGTAGGGGCGGCTCAAGAGACCCAGTACTTC.

This clonotype was observed at least ten times. The gene calls are TRBV20-1 and TRBJ2-7, with D maybe TRBD2 (6 bases). This CDR3 region has 15 residues. Germline V lookup: CDR1 DFQATT, CDR2 SNEGSKA (reference sequence). V was pared by 1 base and J by 3 bases, with 16 bases between. CDR3 sequence: CSARGLDSADYEQYF. The CDR3 DNA sequence: TGCAGTGCTAGAGGACTAGACTCCGCGGACTACGAGCAGTACTTC.

To note about this clonotype: A much larger clone differs by one base, so this may be a read error. The V gene is TRBV13, the J gene TRBJ2-3; D possibly corresponds to TRBD2 (6 bases). Germline V gene lookup returns CDR1 PRHDT and CDR2 FYEKMQ (reference sequence). The germline V and J ends were trimmed by 5 bases and 1 base, with 16 bases remaining between them. This CDR3 comprises 16 residues. CDR3 DNA: TGTGCCAGCAGCCGACCTAGGGCTAGCGGCACAGATACGCAGTATTTT. This gives the protein CASSRPRASGTDTQYF.

This clonotype was seen a few times. V is TRBV20-1 and J is TRBJ2-7; D is unresolved. V was pared by 6 bases and J by 3 bases, with 9 bases between. The CDR3 has 11 amino acids. CDR1 is DFQATT and CDR2 is SNEGSKA in the germline V gene (reference sequence). The CDR3 region is CSAYGNYEQYF. CDR3 DNA: TGCAGTGCGTACGGTAACTACGAGCAGTACTTC.

At least ten counts were recorded for this clonotype. The rearrangement uses TRBV20-1 and TRBJ1-1, with D possibly matching TRBD1 (6 bases). The CDR3 length is 13 residues. Trimming took off 6 bases at V and 11 bases at J, with 22 bases between the two ends. The germline V gene has CDR1 DFQATT and CDR2 SNEGSKA (reference sequence). The CDR3 protein is CSASQGTYSGAFF. CDR3 coding DNA: TGCAGTGCGTCGCAGGGGACCTACAGCGGGGCTTTCTTT.